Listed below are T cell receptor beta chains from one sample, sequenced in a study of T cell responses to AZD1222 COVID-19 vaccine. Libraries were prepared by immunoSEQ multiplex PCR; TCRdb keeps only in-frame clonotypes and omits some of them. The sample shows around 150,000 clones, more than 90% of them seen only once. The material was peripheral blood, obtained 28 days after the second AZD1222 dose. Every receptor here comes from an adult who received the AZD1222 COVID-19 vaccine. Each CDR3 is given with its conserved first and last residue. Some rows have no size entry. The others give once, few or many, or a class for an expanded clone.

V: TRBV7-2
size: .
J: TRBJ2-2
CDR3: CASSLIRANTGELFF

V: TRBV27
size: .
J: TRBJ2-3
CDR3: CASSLRVAVPDTQYF

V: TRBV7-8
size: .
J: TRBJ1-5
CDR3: CASSFASTRQDYSNQPQHF

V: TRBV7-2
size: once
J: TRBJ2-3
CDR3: CASSLGTSTDTQYF

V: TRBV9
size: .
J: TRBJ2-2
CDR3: CASSLRGGSGLAGENTGELFF

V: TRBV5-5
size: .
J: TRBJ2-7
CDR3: CASSLGPGQISYEQYF

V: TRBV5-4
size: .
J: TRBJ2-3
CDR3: CASSFRDSGTDTQYF

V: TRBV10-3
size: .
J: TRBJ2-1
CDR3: CAITGSSYNEQFF

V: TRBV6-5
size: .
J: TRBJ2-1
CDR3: CASSRTGGAGNEQFF

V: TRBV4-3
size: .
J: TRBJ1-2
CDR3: CASSQPGTGVYGYTF

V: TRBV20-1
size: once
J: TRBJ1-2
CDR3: CSASTGYGYTF

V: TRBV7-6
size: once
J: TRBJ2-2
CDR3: CASSLVGQGFTGELFF

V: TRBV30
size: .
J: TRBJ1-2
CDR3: CAWSLGSLYGYTF

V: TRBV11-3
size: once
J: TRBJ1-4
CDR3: CASSLSPGGNEKLFF

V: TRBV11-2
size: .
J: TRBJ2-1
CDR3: CASSTRTSGRSYNEQFF

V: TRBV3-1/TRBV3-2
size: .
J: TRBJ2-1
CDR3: CASSQVWEQFF

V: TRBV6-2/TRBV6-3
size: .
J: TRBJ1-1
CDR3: CASSVQGVYTEAFF

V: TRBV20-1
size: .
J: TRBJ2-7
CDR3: CSASDPREQYF

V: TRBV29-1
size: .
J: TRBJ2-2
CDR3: CSVVLSANTGELFF

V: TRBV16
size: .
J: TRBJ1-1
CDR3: CASSQSGREAFF

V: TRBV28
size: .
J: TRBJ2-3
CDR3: CASSLLVAGGLDTQYF

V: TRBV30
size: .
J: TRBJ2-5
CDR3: CAWSSRDRGRRETQYF

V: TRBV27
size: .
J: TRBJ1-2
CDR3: CASSMTGAYGYTF

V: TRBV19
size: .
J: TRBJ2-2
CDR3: CASRYGADTGELFF

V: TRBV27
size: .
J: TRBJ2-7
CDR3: CASSLRTSGGSEQYF

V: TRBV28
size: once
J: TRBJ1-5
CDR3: CASTPLGTESRPQHF

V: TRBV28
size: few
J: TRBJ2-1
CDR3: CASSLPSSYNEQFF

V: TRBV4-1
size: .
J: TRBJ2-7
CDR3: CASSQAAGQSYEQYF

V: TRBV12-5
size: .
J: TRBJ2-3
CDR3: CASGLWPTDTQYF

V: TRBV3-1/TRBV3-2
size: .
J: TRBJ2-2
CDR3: CASSQEGYGGELFF

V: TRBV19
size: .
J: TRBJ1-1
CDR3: CASTPGGGAQVNTEAFF

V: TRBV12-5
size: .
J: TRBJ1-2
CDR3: CASGLSGTNYGYTF

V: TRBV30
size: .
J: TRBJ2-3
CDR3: CAWSLGADTQYF